This is a list of T cell receptor beta chains from one sample in a study of tumor-infiltrating lymphocytes in glioblastoma multiforme. TCRdb re-analysed the multiplex PCR reads in MiXCR, keeping a single row per CDR3 protein. The table lists about 9,600 distinct CDR3 sequences, roughly 66% of them singletons. Material: brain tumor tissue. The source is a male donor with glioblastoma. Each CDR3 is given with its conserved first and last residue. A D gene is named only where the DNA matches it firmly. The size entry is marked missing in some rows and otherwise reads once, few, many or a size class.

j_call | d_call | clone_size | v_call | cdr3_nt | cdr3_aa
TRBJ2-5 | - | - | TRBV11-3 | TGTGCCAGCAGCTTAGGCGGGACAGTACAAGAGACCCAGTACTTC | CASSLGGTVQETQYF
TRBJ1-1 | - | - | TRBV12-3/TRBV12-4 | TGTGCCAGCACCCGGGGGGGGAACACTGAAGCTTTCTTT | CASTRGGNTEAFF
TRBJ2-7 | - | - | TRBV6-2/TRBV6-3 | TGTGCCAGCAGTTACTCGCAGGAGGAGTACTTC | CASSYSQEEYF
TRBJ1-5 | - | - | TRBV12-3/TRBV12-4 | TGTGCCAGCAACATGACAGAACAGCCCCAGCATTTT | CASNMTEQPQHF
TRBJ1-5 | - | - | TRBV5-1 | TGCGCCAGCAGCGTGGGGAGCAATCAGCCCCAGCATTTT | CASSVGSNQPQHF
TRBJ2-1 | TRBD2 | - | TRBV4-2 | TGTGCCAGCGGCTACCCGGGACTAGGTAATGGAGACAATGAGCAGTTCTTC | CASGYPGLGNGDNEQFF
TRBJ2-1 | TRBD2 | few | TRBV5-4 | TGTGCCAGCAGCTCAAAATCTAGCGGCATACTCAATGAGCAGTTCTTC | CASSSKSSGILNEQFF
TRBJ1-2 | TRBD1 | - | TRBV6-6 | TGTGCCAGCAGTTACGGGGTGGACAGGGGGCTGATCTATGGCTACACCTTC | CASSYGVDRGLIYGYTF
TRBJ2-7 | - | - | TRBV12-3/TRBV12-4 | TGTCCCAGCAGTTTTCGAGAAGCCTACGAGCAGTACTTC | CPSSFREAYEQYF
TRBJ2-1 | - | - | TRBV11-2 | TGTGCCAGCAGCTTAGCAGTAGGGGGGCCTGCGCGAAATGAGCAGTTCTTC | CASSLAVGGPARNEQFF
TRBJ1-5 | - | - | TRBV19 | TGTGCCAGTAGTATAAGGGCCACCCGGATGTTCAATCAGCCCCAGCATTTC | CASSIRATRMFNQPQHF
TRBJ2-1 | TRBD2 | medium-sized | TRBV7-9 | TGTGCCAGCAGGTCGACTAGCGGGAGGACACTTTACAATGAGCAGTTCTTC | CASRSTSGRTLYNEQFF
TRBJ1-1 | TRBD1 | - | TRBV11-2 | TGTGCCAGCAGTATGACAGGGAGGACTGAAGCTTTCTTT | CASSMTGRTEAFF
TRBJ1-1 | - | - | TRBV10-2 | TGCGCCAGCATGGTGACATCGAACACTGAAGCTTTCTTT | CASMVTSNTEAFF
TRBJ2-1 | - | - | TRBV12-3/TRBV12-4 | TGTGCCAGCAGTTTTGAAGAGGGGTGGGATGAGCAGTTCTTC | CASSFEEGWDEQFF
TRBJ2-1 | TRBD2 | - | TRBV4-1 | TGCGCCAGCAGAAAGGGGTCGGCGGGGGATGGACGCAATGAGCAGTTCTTC | CASRKGSAGDGRNEQFF
TRBJ2-1 | TRBD2 | - | TRBV11-2 | TGTGCCAGCAGCTTAGATGGGACTACCAATGAGCAGTTCTTC | CASSLDGTTNEQFF
TRBJ1-2 | TRBD1 | - | TRBV5-4 | TGTGTCAGCAGCTTGAGGACCGGGACAGGAGGGTTTGCTAACTATGGGTACACCTTC | CVSSLRTGTGGFANYGYTF
TRBJ2-1 | TRBD2 | - | TRBV4-2 | TGTGCCAGCAGTCTAGCGGGAAGTCTCTCCTACAATGAGCGGTTCTTC | CASSLAGSLSYNERFF
TRBJ2-1 | - | - | TRBV29-1 | TGCAGCGTTGAGGGGGCGGGAGCTTTTTCAAATGAGCAGTTCTTC | CSVEGAGAFSNEQFF
TRBJ2-3 | - | - | TRBV7-8 | TGTGCCGTCAGCATTATAGGCACAGATACGCAGTATTTT | CAVSIIGTDTQYF
TRBJ2-7 | - | - | TRBV20-1 | TGCAGTGCTAGATTGAGACAAGGGGTTTTGCTGGGCGAGCAGTACTTT | CSARLRQGVLLGEQYF
TRBJ2-7 | - | medium-sized | TRBV20-1 | TGCAGTGCAGCGAAGGGGTCAATATCCTACGAGCAGTACTTC | CSAAKGSISYEQYF
TRBJ2-3 | - | - | TRBV11-1 | TGTGCCAGCAGCCCCAGCACAGATACGCAGTATTTT | CASSPSTDTQYF
TRBJ2-2 | - | - | TRBV2 | TGTGCCAGCAGTAAAAACAGGGCTGATACCGGGGAGCTGTTTTTT | CASSKNRADTGELFF
TRBJ2-3 | - | few | TRBV9 | TGTGCCAGCAGCGTCGACCAGGAAGATACGCAGTATTTT | CASSVDQEDTQYF
TRBJ2-7 | - | - | TRBV11-1 | TGTGCCAGCACCCTGGATCAGGGGTACGAGCAGTACTTC | CASTLDQGYEQYF
TRBJ2-7 | - | - | TRBV4-1 | TGCGCCAGCAGCCAGGACCTGCTGGGGTCCCTCGAGCAATACTTC | CASSQDLLGSLEQYF
TRBJ2-3 | - | - | TRBV6-2/TRBV6-3 | TGTGCCAGCAGCACCACACCGAGCACAGGTACGCAGTATTTT | CASSTTPSTGTQYF
TRBJ2-1 | - | - | TRBV6-5 | TGTGCCAGCAGTTCCCGGGACACCTATGAGCAGTTCTTC | CASSSRDTYEQFF
TRBJ2-3 | TRBD1 | - | TRBV6-2/TRBV6-3 | TGTGCCAGCAGTTTCGGACAGGGGGCTAGACATACACAGTATTTT | CASSFGQGARHTQYF
TRBJ2-5 | TRBD2 | - | TRBV6-5 | TGTGCCAGCAATTACTCGGTTAGCGGGAACCAGACCCAGTACTTC | CASNYSVSGNQTQYF
TRBJ2-3 | - | - | TRBV6-2/TRBV6-3 | TGTGCCAGCAGTTACGGCAGGGCAGCAGATACGCAGTATTTT | CASSYGRAADTQYF
TRBJ2-3 | TRBD1 | - | TRBV6-5 | TGTGCCAACAGCTACAGGGGGGGCACAGATACGCAGTATTTT | CANSYRGGTDTQYF
TRBJ1-1 | - | few | TRBV11-3 | TGTGCCAGCAGCTTACGGGAGTCCACTGAAGCTTTCTTT | CASSLRESTEAFF
TRBJ1-5 | - | few | TRBV6-5 | TGTGCCAGCAGAAGGACCGGGCGGAGTCAGCCCCAGCATTTT | CASRRTGRSQPQHF
TRBJ2-2 | - | - | TRBV25-1 | TGTGTCAGCAATGCCCAAGAAGGGCGCCTTGGCACCGGGGAGCAGTTTTTT | CVSNAQEGRLGTGEQFF
TRBJ2-7 | - | - | TRBV20-1 | TGCAGTGCTACCCCGGGGTCTATCTCCTACGAGCAGCACTTC | CSATPGSISYEQHF
TRBJ2-5 | - | - | TRBV29-1 | TGCAGCGTTCGAAAGGACGGCATAATCCGAGATACCCAGTACTTC | CSVRKDGIIRDTQYF
TRBJ2-7 | - | - | TRBV12-3/TRBV12-4 | TGTGCCAGCAGTTTAAGGCCGGGAGAGCAGTACTTC | CASSLRPGEQYF
TRBJ2-1 | - | - | TRBV6-2/TRBV6-3 | TGTGCCAGCAGCAATCGGGGAGGCTCCGACGAGCATTTCTTC | CASSNRGGSDEHFF
TRBJ2-7 | - | once | TRBV12-3/TRBV12-4 | TGTGCCAGCAGTTTAGCGACGGGGGCCTACGAGCAGTACTTC | CASSLATGAYEQYF